This T cell receptor (beta chain) stems from a study of CD4+ T cells in melanoma. Findings and limits, study-wide: Neoantigen-specific CD4+ T cells in melanoma reportedly had diverse differentiation states.

The repertoire was sequenced with immunoSEQ multiplex PCR; TCRdb's copy has only in-frame clones and lacks some. The sample holds roughly 50,000 clones, approximately 89% seen once. To note about this clone: Its antigen is not identified.

The ends lost 2 bases at V and 7 bases at J; junction bases unmatched: 5. Germline V lookup: CDR1 SGHKS, CDR2 YYEKEE (reference sequence). The CDR3 has 14 amino acids. Sequencing input: peripheral blood. The clonotype comes from a human donor with melanoma. This chain joins TRBV5-5 and TRBJ2-1, with TRBD1 matching over 8 bases. Here the CDR3 DNA reads TGTGCCAGCAGCTTAGGACAGGGTTGGAATGAGCAGTTCTTC. This gives the protein CASSLGQGWNEQFF.